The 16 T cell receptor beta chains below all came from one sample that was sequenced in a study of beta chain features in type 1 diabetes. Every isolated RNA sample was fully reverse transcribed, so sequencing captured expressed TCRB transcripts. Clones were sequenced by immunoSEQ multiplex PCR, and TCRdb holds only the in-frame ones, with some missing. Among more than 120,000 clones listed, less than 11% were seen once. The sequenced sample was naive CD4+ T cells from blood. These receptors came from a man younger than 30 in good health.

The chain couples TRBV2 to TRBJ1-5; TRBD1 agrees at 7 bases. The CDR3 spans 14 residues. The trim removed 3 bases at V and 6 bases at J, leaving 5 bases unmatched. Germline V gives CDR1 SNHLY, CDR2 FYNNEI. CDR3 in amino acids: CASSDGGGGQPQHF. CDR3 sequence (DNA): TGTGCCAGCAGTGATGGAGGGGGCGGTCAGCCCCAGCATTTT.

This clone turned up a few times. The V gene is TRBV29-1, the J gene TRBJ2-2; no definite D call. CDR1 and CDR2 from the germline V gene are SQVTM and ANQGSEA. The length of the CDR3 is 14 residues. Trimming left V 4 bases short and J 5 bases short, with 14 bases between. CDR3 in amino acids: CSVVAPQITGELFF. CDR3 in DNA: TGCAGCGTTGTGGCACCCCAAATTACCGGGGAGCTGTTTTTT.

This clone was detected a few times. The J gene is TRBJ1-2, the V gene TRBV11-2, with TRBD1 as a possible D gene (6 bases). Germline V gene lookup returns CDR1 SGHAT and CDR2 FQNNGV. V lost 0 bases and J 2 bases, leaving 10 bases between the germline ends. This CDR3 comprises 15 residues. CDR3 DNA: TGTGCCAGCAGCTTAGAAGGGGGTTTGAACTATGGCTACACCTTC. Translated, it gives CASSLEGGLNYGYTF.

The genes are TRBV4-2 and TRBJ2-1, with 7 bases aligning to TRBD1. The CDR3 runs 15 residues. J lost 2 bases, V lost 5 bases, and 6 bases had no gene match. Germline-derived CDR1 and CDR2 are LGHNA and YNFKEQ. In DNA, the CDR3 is TGTGCCAGCAGCTTTCGAGGGGGCGCCTACAATGAGCAGTTCTTC. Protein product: CASSFRGGAYNEQFF.

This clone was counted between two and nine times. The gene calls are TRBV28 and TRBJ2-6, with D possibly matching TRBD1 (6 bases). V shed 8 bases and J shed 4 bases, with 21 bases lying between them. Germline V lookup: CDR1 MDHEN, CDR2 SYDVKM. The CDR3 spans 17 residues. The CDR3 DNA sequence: TGTGCCAGCTGTTGGGGACAAGGGAGTGGGGGGGCCAACGTCCTGACTTTC. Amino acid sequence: CASCWGQGSGGANVLTF.

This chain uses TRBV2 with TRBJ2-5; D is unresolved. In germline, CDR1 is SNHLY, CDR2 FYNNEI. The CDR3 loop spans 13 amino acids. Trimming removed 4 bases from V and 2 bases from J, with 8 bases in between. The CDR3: CASSVRRQETQYF. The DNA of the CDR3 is TGTGCCAGCAGTGTACGGCGGCAAGAGACCCAGTACTTC.

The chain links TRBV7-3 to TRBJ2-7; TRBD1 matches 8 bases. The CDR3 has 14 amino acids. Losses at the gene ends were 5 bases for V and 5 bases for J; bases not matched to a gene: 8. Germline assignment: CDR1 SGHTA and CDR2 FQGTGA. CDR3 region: CASSQGQGVDEQYF. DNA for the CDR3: TGTGCCAGCAGCCAAGGACAGGGCGTCGACGAGCAGTACTTC.

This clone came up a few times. CDR3 loop: CASSLQGSTDTQYF. The CDR3 region has the DNA TGCGCCAGCAGCTTGCAGGGAAGCACAGATACGCAGTATTTT. This chain links TRBV5-1 with TRBJ2-3; a weak D match, TRBD1 (5 bases). Germline V CDR1 and CDR2: SGHRS, YFSETQ. V was pared by 1 base and J by 0 bases, with 6 bases between. There are 14 residues in the CDR3.

The CDR3 region has the DNA TGCGCCAGCAGCCAGGACAGCCCAGAATACAATGAGCAGTTCTTC. Its protein is CASSQDSPEYNEQFF. V usage is TRBV5-1 and J usage is TRBJ2-1; tentatively, D is TRBD1 (6 bases). This CDR3 is 15 amino acids long. Germline V lookup: CDR1 SGHRS, CDR2 YFSETQ. V lost 4 bases to trimming and J lost 4 bases, with 15 bases between them.

The CDR3 sequence is CASSQERAQRGTDTQYF. In DNA form, the CDR3 reads TGCGCCAGCAGCCAAGAGAGGGCACAGCGGGGCACAGATACGCAGTATTTT. The chain is built from TRBV4-1 and TRBJ2-3; D may be TRBD2 (6 bases). V lost 0 bases and J lost 1, with 14 bases in between. Germline V gene data show CDR1 as MGHRA and CDR2 as YSYEKL. The CDR3 spans 17 residues.

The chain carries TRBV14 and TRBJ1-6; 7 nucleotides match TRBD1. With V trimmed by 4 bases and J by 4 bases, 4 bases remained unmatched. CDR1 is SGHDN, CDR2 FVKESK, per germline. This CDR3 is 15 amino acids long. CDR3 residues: CASSLGTVYNSPLHF. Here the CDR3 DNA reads TGTGCCAGCAGCCTCGGGACAGTATATAATTCACCCCTCCACTTT.

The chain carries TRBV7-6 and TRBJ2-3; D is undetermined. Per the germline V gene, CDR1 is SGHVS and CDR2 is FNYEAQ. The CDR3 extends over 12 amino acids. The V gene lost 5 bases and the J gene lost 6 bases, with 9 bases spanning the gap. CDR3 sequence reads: CASSLARDTQYF. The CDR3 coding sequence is TGTGCCAGCAGCCTCGCCCGGGATACGCAGTATTTT.

The CDR3 loop is CASSYDRANTGELFF. The CDR3 DNA is TGTGCCAGCAGTTACGACAGGGCGAACACCGGGGAGCTGTTTTTT. The chain uses TRBV6-5 and TRBJ2-2; 7 nucleotides line up with TRBD1. With V trimmed by 2 bases and J by 0 bases, 0 bases remained unmatched. CDR1 and CDR2 from the germline V gene are MNHEY and SVGAGI. The CDR3 is 15 amino acids.

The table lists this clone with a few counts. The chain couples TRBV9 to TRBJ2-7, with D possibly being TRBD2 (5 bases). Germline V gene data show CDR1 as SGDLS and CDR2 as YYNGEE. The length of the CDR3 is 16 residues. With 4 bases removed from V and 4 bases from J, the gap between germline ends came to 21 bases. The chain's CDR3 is CASSPKDSANYYEQYF. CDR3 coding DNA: TGTGCCAGCAGCCCCAAGGACTCAGCCAATTATTACGAGCAGTACTTC.

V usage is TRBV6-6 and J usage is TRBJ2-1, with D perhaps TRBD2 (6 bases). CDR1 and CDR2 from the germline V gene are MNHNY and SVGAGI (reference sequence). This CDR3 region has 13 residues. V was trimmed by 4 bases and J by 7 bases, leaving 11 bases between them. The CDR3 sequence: CASSLVSGNEQFF. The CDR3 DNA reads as TGTGCCAGCAGTTTGGTAAGCGGGAATGAGCAGTTCTTC.

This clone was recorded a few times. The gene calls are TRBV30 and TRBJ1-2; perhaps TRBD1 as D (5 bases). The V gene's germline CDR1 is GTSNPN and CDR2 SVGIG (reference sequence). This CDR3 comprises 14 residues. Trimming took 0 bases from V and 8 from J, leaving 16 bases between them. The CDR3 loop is CAWSVPPGKIGYTF. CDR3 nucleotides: TGTGCCTGGAGTGTACCCCCAGGGAAAATCGGCTACACCTTC.